What follows are 21 T cell receptor beta chains derived from one specimen sequenced in a study of chemoradiotherapy in HPV16-positive cancers. Produced via immunoSEQ multiplex PCR; TCRdb's table is partial and in-frame only. There are 9,000 to 15,000 clones in the sample; around 76% occur only once, and roughly 2% lies in the top ten. The sample was taken from a patient who underwent chemoradiotherapy. Every receptor here comes from a human donor with HPV-associated anogenital cancer.

The chain uses TRBV5-6 and TRBJ2-3; D is perhaps TRBD1 (6 bases). Trimming cost V 1 base and J 1 base, with 10 bases left between them. Germline V gene sequence: CDR1 SGHDT, CDR2 YYEEEE. This CDR3 comprises 15 residues. The CDR3 DNA reads TGTGCCAGCAGCTTGCAGGGGTGGGGCACAGATACGCAGTATTTT. Its translation is CASSLQGWGTDTQYF.

The rearrangement links TRBV5-5 to TRBJ2-7; 7 nucleotides match TRBD1. V trimming: 2 bases; J trimming: 5 bases; junction bases outside the gene matches: 10. The CDR3 loop spans 15 amino acids. Germline-derived CDR1 and CDR2 are SGHKS and YYEKEE (reference sequence). The CDR3 region is CASSFGGQSLDEQYF. The CDR3 DNA sequence: TGTGCCAGCAGCTTTGGGGGACAGTCCCTCGACGAGCAGTACTTC.

The V call is TRBV28, the J call TRBJ2-5; D is possibly TRBD2 (5 bases). Judging by the DNA end, TRBJ2-7 fits better; the J call may be wrong. This CDR3 comprises 14 residues. Germline V lookup: CDR1 MDHEN, CDR2 SYDVKM. The CDR3 loop reads CASSLWAGAYEQYF. CDR3 bases: TGTGCCAGCAGTTTATGGGCGGGCGCCTACGAGCAGTACTTC.

The rearrangement joins TRBV9 to TRBJ2-3, with 10 nucleotides matching TRBD2. CDR1 is SGDLS, CDR2 YYNGEE, per germline. The V and J ends lost 7 bases and 6 bases, in that order; junction bases with no gene match: 17. The CDR3 consists of 17 residues. CDR3 sequence (DNA): TGTGCCAGCGCACATCGGGGGAGTAGCGGGGGGTTTGATACGCAGTATTTT. Protein: CASAHRGSSGGFDTQYF.

The sample holds one count of this clone. The chain has TRBV18 and TRBJ2-7; TRBD2 matches at 11 bases. Germline loops: CDR1 KGHSH, CDR2 LQKENI. V gave up 2 bases and J gave up 5 bases; unmatched junction bases: 2. The length of the CDR3 is 14 residues. The CDR3 DNA follows: TGTGCCAGCTCACCATTACTAGCGGGGGACGAGCAGTACTTC. Translated: CASSPLLAGDEQYF.

This clone was picked up one time. V usage is TRBV19 and J usage is TRBJ1-5; tentative D call: TRBD1 (5 bases). CDR3 size: 13 residues. In germline, CDR1 is LNHDA, CDR2 SQIVND (reference sequence). The V gene lost 6 bases and the J gene lost 4 bases, with 10 bases spanning the gap. The CDR3 is CASRERGNQPQHF. In DNA form, the CDR3 reads TGTGCCAGTAGGGAGAGGGGAAATCAGCCCCAGCATTTT.

A few counts support this clone. V is TRBV19 and J is TRBJ1-3; TRBD1 matches 9 bases. This CDR3 is 15 amino acids long. V lost 3 bases, J lost 4 bases, and 4 bases stayed unmatched. The germline V gene has CDR1 LNHDA and CDR2 SQIVND (reference sequence). This chain's CDR3 is CASSIGTGYGNTIYF. The CDR3 DNA sequence: TGTGCCAGTAGTATCGGGACAGGGTACGGAAACACCATATATTTT.

The chain couples TRBV5-8 to TRBJ2-2; 7 nucleotides match TRBD2. Germline CDR1 SGHTS, CDR2 YDEGEE. The CDR3 consists of 15 residues. Trimming removed 0 bases from V and 1 base from J; junction bases left unmatched: 0. The CDR3 sequence: CASSLERGNTGELFF. The DNA of the CDR3 is TGTGCCAGCAGCTTGGAGCGGGGGAACACCGGGGAGCTGTTTTTT.

The chain couples TRBV6-1 to TRBJ2-7; maybe TRBD1 (5 bases). There are 13 residues in the CDR3. In germline, CDR1 is MNHNS, CDR2 SASEGT. V was cut by 6 bases and J by 3 bases, with 12 bases left in between. Written as DNA, the CDR3 is TGTGCCAGCAGGGTCCACCAGGGCTACGAGCAGTACTTC. Amino acid sequence: CASRVHQGYEQYF.

V and J are TRBV9 and TRBJ1-3; a possible D gene is TRBD1 (6 bases). CDR1 and CDR2 from the germline V gene are SGDLS and YYNGEE. The CDR3 length is 14 residues. Deletions cut 4 bases from V and 2 bases from J, with 10 bases between. In DNA form, the CDR3 reads TGTGCCAGCAGCCAAGGGGGGCCTGGAAACACCATATATTTT. This encodes CASSQGGPGNTIYF.

This clone has only a few counts. The chain is built from TRBV6-5 and TRBJ1-2, with 11 bases fitting TRBD1. This CDR3 has 15 residues. V was clipped by 6 bases and J by 7 bases; unmatched bases: 10. CDR1 is MNHEY, CDR2 SVGAGI, per germline. The CDR3 loop is CASSPDRGREGGYTF. Written as DNA, the CDR3 is TGTGCCAGCAGCCCGGACAGGGGGCGGGAGGGTGGCTACACCTTC.

A single count supports this clone. The chain combines TRBV11-2 with TRBJ2-7, with TRBD1 matching 7 bases. J gave up 2 bases and V 5 bases, and 9 bases lay outside the gene matches. From germline, CDR1 is SGHAT and CDR2 FQNNGV. CDR3 length: 15 amino acids. The CDR3 DNA reads as TGTGCCAGCAGCCCCTCTTCCGGACAGGCCTACGAGCAGTACTTC. Its translation is CASSPSSGQAYEQYF. Full variable domain (remainder filled in from reference TRBV11-2 and TRBJ2-7): EAGVAQSPRYKIIEKRQSVAFWCNPISGHATLYWYQQILGQGPKLLIQFQNNGVVDDSQLPKDRFSAERLKGVDSTLKIQPAKLEDSAVYLCASSPSSGQAYEQYFGPGTRLTVT.

The rearrangement uses TRBV9 and TRBJ1-3; no definite D call. Germline V gene lookup returns CDR1 SGDLS and CDR2 YYNGEE. The CDR3 totals 11 residues. Trimming removed 4 bases at V and 4 bases at J, with 3 bases between. CDR3 bases: TGTGCCAGCAGCCTAGGAAACACCATATATTTT. Its translation is CASSLGNTIYF.

The gene calls are TRBV4-1 and TRBJ1-6; D is unresolved. Trimming removed 6 bases at V and 6 bases at J, with 12 bases between. CDR1 is MGHRA and CDR2 is YSYEKL in the germline V gene. The length of the CDR3 is 14 residues. Written as DNA, the CDR3 is TGCGCCAGCAGTGAAGGCGGAAGTAATTCACCCCTCCACTTT. Protein sequence: CASSEGGSNSPLHF.

The CDR3 coding sequence is TGTGCCAGCTACAGGGGGCATGGAAACACCATATATTTT. It is translated as CASYRGHGNTIYF. The chain recombines TRBV28 with TRBJ1-3, with 9 bases aligning to TRBD1. The CDR3 has 13 amino acids. In germline, CDR1 is MDHEN, CDR2 SYDVKM. V shed 8 bases, J shed 3 bases, and the junction held 2 bases outside the gene matches.

The rearrangement links TRBV5-1 to TRBJ2-2, with D possibly TRBD1 on 5 matching bases. The CDR3 spans 16 residues. V was pared by 1 base and J by 2 bases, with 12 bases between. CDR1 SGHRS and CDR2 YFSETQ come from the germline V gene. This CDR3 reads CASSLQGPLNTGELFF. In nucleotides, the CDR3 is TGCGCCAGCAGCTTGCAGGGTCCATTAAACACCGGGGAGCTGTTTTTT.

This sequence joins TRBV11-2 and TRBJ2-2; TRBD2 agrees at 8 bases. The CDR3 runs to 17 residues. Germline V lookup: CDR1 SGHAT, CDR2 FQNNGV. Trimming took 4 bases from V and 0 from J; bases not matched to a gene: 7. CDR3 region: CASSYRRGAANTGELFF. The CDR3 nucleotides read TGTGCCAGCAGCTACCGGCGGGGGGCCGCGAACACCGGGGAGCTGTTTTTT.

The chain links TRBV6-1 to TRBJ1-2; possible D gene TRBD1, 6 bases. V lost 8 bases to trimming and J lost 8 bases, with 18 bases between them. Germline CDR1 reads MNHNS; CDR2 reads SASEGT. The CDR3 is 13 residues long. The CDR3 DNA sequence: TGTGCCAGCGCTCCGGAGACAGGTCGGGGCTACACCTTC. This translates into CASAPETGRGYTF.

CDR3 region: CAISEPEGGEGLYEQYF. The CDR3 region has the DNA TGTGCCATCAGTGAGCCCGAGGGGGGGGAGGGTCTCTACGAGCAGTACTTC. This sequence joins TRBV10-3 and TRBJ2-7; a weak D match, TRBD2 (7 bases). This CDR3 spans 17 amino acids. The germline V gene has CDR1 ENHRY and CDR2 SYGVKD. V lost 2 bases, J lost 3 bases, and 20 bases lay in between.

The gene calls are TRBV28 and TRBJ1-5, with 7 bases aligning to TRBD1. J lost 7 bases, V lost 2 bases, and 2 bases had no gene match. The germline V gene has CDR1 MDHEN and CDR2 SYDVKM. The CDR3 has 13 residues. In nucleotides, the CDR3 is TGTGCCAGCAGTTTAATAGGGGGCCAGCCCCAGCATTTT. Translation: CASSLIGGQPQHF.

The rearrangement uses TRBV18 and TRBJ1-1; no firm D call. Germline assignment: CDR1 KGHSH and CDR2 LQKENI. The CDR3 is made up of 15 amino acids. Trimming left V 2 bases short and J 1 base short, with 11 bases between. The CDR3 sequence: CASSPDLTENTEAFF. As DNA, the CDR3 is TGTGCCAGCTCACCAGATTTAACAGAGAACACTGAAGCTTTCTTT.